The rows below give T cell receptor beta chains drawn from one sample of a study of beta chain features in type 1 diabetes. Data came from immunoSEQ multiplex PCR; TCRdb stores just in-frame clones and leaves some out. The data show fewer than 650,000 clones, 15% seen once. The material sequenced was naive CD4+ T cells from blood. These receptor sequences come from a man between 18 and 35 years old in good health. The CDR3 runs from the conserved cysteine through the conserved F or W. The order of the fields is V gene, J gene, D gene, clone size, CDR3 protein, CDR3 DNA. The D gene is left open where the match is weak. Clone size is shown for a subset of rows, as once, few, many or a class of expanded clone.

TRBV7-3,TRBJ2-7,NA,NA,CASSLRSGEWDEQYF,TGTGCCAGCAGCTTAAGGTCAGGGGAATGGGACGAGCAGTACTTC
TRBV4-3,TRBJ1-4,TRBD1,NA,CASSQLGGTNEKLFF,TGCGCCAGCAGCCAGCTAGGGGGCACTAATGAAAAACTGTTTTTC
TRBV6-5,TRBJ2-4,NA,NA,CASSYFGTHGNIQYF,TGTGCCAGCAGTTACTTTGGGACACACGGAAACATTCAGTACTTC
TRBV2,TRBJ2-7,NA,NA,CASLRGHEQYF,TGTGCCAGCTTAAGGGGCCACGAGCAGTACTTC
TRBV10-3,TRBJ1-1,TRBD1,few,CAISATGEVTEAFF,TGTGCCATCAGTGCAACAGGGGAAGTTACTGAAGCTTTCTTT
TRBV7-9,TRBJ2-2,NA,once,CASSLDWNTGELFF,TGTGCCAGCAGCTTAGACTGGAACACCGGGGAGCTGTTTTTT
TRBV27,TRBJ2-2,NA,NA,CASSRTGINTGELFF,TGTGCCAGCAGCCGAACAGGGATAAACACCGGGGAGCTGTTTTTT
TRBV5-5,TRBJ2-1,TRBD2,few,CASSLGVSGTYNEQFF,TGTGCCAGCAGCTTGGGCGTTAGCGGGACCTACAATGAGCAGTTCTTC
TRBV30,TRBJ1-5,NA,few,CAWTTAGGNQPQHF,TGTGCCTGGACCACAGCCGGGGGCAATCAGCCCCAGCATTTT
TRBV7-9,TRBJ1-2,TRBD1,NA,CASSPGQVNYGYTF,TGTGCCAGCAGCCCAGGACAGGTTAACTATGGCTACACCTTC
TRBV4-3,TRBJ1-2,NA,NA,CASSQDLVYGYTF,TGCGCCAGCAGCCAGGACTTGGTCTATGGCTACACCTTC
TRBV12-5,TRBJ1-1,NA,NA,CASGRGGLYTEAFF,TGTGCTAGTGGTCGTGGGGGGCTGTACACTGAAGCTTTCTTT
TRBV4-2,TRBJ1-2,TRBD1,few,CASSQSTGGGYGYTF,TGTGCCAGCAGCCAATCAACAGGGGGAGGCTATGGCTACACCTTC
TRBV27,TRBJ1-6,NA,NA,CASSLEGDGNSPLHF,TGTGCCAGCAGTTTAGAGGGAGATGGGAATTCACCCCTCCACTTT
TRBV23-1,TRBJ2-5,TRBD2,many,CASWLFRTVAGIETQYF,TGCGCCAGCTGGCTGTTTAGGACGGTAGCGGGAATAGAGACCCAGTACTTC
TRBV28,TRBJ2-7,TRBD1,few,CASSFGTGAYEQYF,TGTGCCAGCAGTTTCGGGACAGGAGCCTACGAGCAGTACTTC
TRBV6-5,TRBJ1-1,NA,NA,CASRPTRTANTEAFF,TGTGCCAGCCGCCCAACCCGGACGGCGAACACTGAAGCTTTCTTT
TRBV9,TRBJ2-7,TRBD2,few,CASSVSGAGGDTYEQYF,TGTGCCAGCAGCGTGAGTGGGGCGGGAGGGGATACCTACGAGCAGTACTTC
TRBV7-2,TRBJ1-1,NA,NA,CASSLGQGYNTEAFF,TGTGCCAGCAGCTTAGGGCAGGGATATAACACTGAAGCTTTCTTT
TRBV27,TRBJ2-3,NA,NA,CASSLWGAEDTQYF,TGTGCCAGCAGTTTATGGGGGGCCGAAGATACGCAGTATTTT
TRBV7-2,TRBJ1-4,NA,NA,CASSLAGATNEKLFF,TGTGCCAGCAGCTTAGCTGGGGCAACTAATGAAAAACTGTTTTTT
TRBV2,TRBJ2-7,NA,NA,CADGAERYEQYF,TGTGCAGATGGAGCGGAAAGATACGAGCAGTACTTC
TRBV18,TRBJ2-1,TRBD2,few,CASSPSGLAGGREQFF,TGTGCCAGCTCGCCCTCCGGACTAGCGGGGGGGCGTGAGCAGTTCTTC
TRBV7-2,TRBJ2-3,NA,few,CASSLGNRQTDTQYF,TGTGCCAGCAGCTTAGGGAACAGACAAACAGATACGCAGTATTTT
TRBV4-3,TRBJ2-3,TRBD2,few,CASSRQGTSGFTDTQYF,TGCGCCAGCAGCCGTCAAGGGACTAGCGGGTTCACAGATACGCAGTATTTT
TRBV7-2,TRBJ2-1,TRBD2,few,CASSPREGRNEQFF,TGTGCCAGCAGCCCCCGGGAGGGCCGCAATGAGCAGTTCTTC
TRBV7-2,TRBJ1-5,NA,NA,CASSRDRGHQPQHF,TGTGCCAGCAGCCGCGACAGAGGCCATCAGCCCCAGCATTTT
TRBV20-1,TRBJ2-7,NA,few,CSAPDWYEQYF,TGCAGTGCGCCAGATTGGTACGAGCAGTACTTC
TRBV4-3,TRBJ1-1,NA,few,CASSLASGSNTEAFF,TGCGCCAGCAGCCTAGCCAGTGGTTCGAACACTGAAGCTTTCTTT
TRBV7-8,TRBJ1-4,NA,NA,CASSARRGGPVEKLFF,TGTGCCAGCAGCGCGAGAAGGGGCGGGCCAGTAGAAAAACTGTTTTTT